This T cell receptor beta chain was documented in a study of blood T cell repertoires in COVID-19. Study-wide background: COVID-19 samples collected from the United States, Italy and Spain covered acute and convalescent phases. PBMCs, B-cell-depleted T cells, or T cells provided the cDNA or gDNA that made up the material.

In the original analysis: Reference gene primer amplification gave nucleated cell count estimates. The data were produced by immunoSEQ multiplex PCR, yet TCRdb's version contains in-frame clones alone and is incomplete. Clonal size and the V and J genes are those of that table, whereas D and trimming came from the DNA. The sample yields 120,000 to 150,000 clones, approximately 89% seen once. This clone was seen a few times. Sequencing was done on a sample of peripheral blood. This TCR was recovered from a human donor in a cohort sampled during active COVID-19.

The CDR3 sequence: CASSEQGNPYEQYF. The CDR3 bases are TGTGCCAGCAGTGAACAGGGGAATCCGTACGAGCAGTACTTC. V is TRBV2 and J is TRBJ2-7, with D perhaps TRBD1 (6 bases). The V and J ends lost 2 bases and 4 bases respectively, with 12 bases between them. CDR3 size: 14 residues. CDR1 and CDR2 (germline): SNHLY, FYNNEI.